The 27 T cell receptor beta chains below all came from one sample that was sequenced in a study of beta chain features in type 1 diabetes. Expressed TCRB transcripts were sequenced because the isolated RNA had all been reverse transcribed beforehand. Generated by immunoSEQ multiplex PCR, the TCRdb table keeps only in-frame clones and is missing some. The sample includes 200,000 to 250,000 clones, over 8.5% seen only once; the top ten take about 0.037%. The specimen sequenced was naive CD4+ T cells from blood. The receptors stem from a woman in her late teens or twenties in good health.

The chain joins TRBV6-5 to TRBJ2-5; D is unresolved. V lost 4 bases and J 1 base, leaving 7 bases between the germline ends. The CDR3 is 13 residues long. Germline values: CDR1 MNHEY, CDR2 SVGAGI. CDR3 bases: TGTGCCAGCAGTTTTAGCCTCCAAGAGACCCAGTACTTC. Its protein product is CASSFSLQETQYF.

The V call is TRBV29-1, the J call TRBJ1-1, with a possible D match to TRBD1 (6 bases). The V end was cut by 7 bases, the J end by 1 base, with 16 bases between. The CDR3 totals 14 residues. Germline V lookup: CDR1 SQVTM, CDR2 ANQGSEA. Written as DNA, the CDR3 is TGCAGCGGCGGCAGCGACAGGAGGAACACTGAAGCTTTCTTT. It codes for CSGGSDRRNTEAFF.

This clone was observed a few times. The genes are TRBV5-4 and TRBJ1-2; a weak D match, TRBD1 (5 bases). Germline CDR1 and CDR2: SGHNT and YYREEE (reference sequence). The length of the CDR3 is 14 residues. V gave up 2 bases and J gave up 2 bases, with 10 bases separating them. CDR3 protein: CASSFLRGNYGYTF. CDR3 sequence (DNA): TGTGCCAGCAGCTTTTTACGGGGGAACTATGGCTACACCTTC. The full variable domain, in which reference TRBV5-4 and TRBJ1-2 provide the parts outside the CDR3, is ETGVTQSPTHLIKTRGQQVTLRCSSQSGHNTVSWYQQALGQGPQFIFQYYREEENGRGNFPPRFSGLQFPNYSSELNVNALELDDSALYLCASSFLRGNYGYTFGSGTRLTVV.

Only a few counts were recorded for this clone. The chain uses TRBV6-5 and TRBJ2-7; D possibly corresponds to TRBD2 (6 bases). This CDR3 region has 11 residues. V lost 2 bases and J lost 12, with 11 bases in between. CDR1 is MNHEY, CDR2 SVGAGI, per germline. CDR3 region: CASSYGGTWYF. The CDR3 DNA is TGTGCCAGCAGTTACGGCGGGACTTGGTACTTC.

This chain links TRBV18 with TRBJ1-4, with 8 bases aligning to TRBD1. CDR3 length: 15 residues. V was clipped by 3 bases and J by 4 bases; unmatched bases: 4. CDR1 and CDR2 (germline): KGHSH, LQKENI. CDR3 region: CASSPRQGFNEKLFF. CDR3 DNA sequence: TGTGCCAGCTCACCGCGACAGGGGTTTAATGAAAAACTGTTTTTT.

This chain joins TRBV6-5 and TRBJ2-2; the D gene is possibly TRBD1 (5 bases). In germline, CDR1 is MNHEY, CDR2 SVGAGI. The CDR3 has 16 amino acids. V gave up 0 bases and J gave up 9 bases, with 17 bases separating them. The CDR3 DNA reads TGTGCCAGCAGTTACTCCGCAGGGTCGCCAGGCAGGGAGCTGTTTTTT. Encoded protein: CASSYSAGSPGRELFF.

This clone occurred a few times. The chain couples TRBV5-6 to TRBJ1-5, with D uncertain. Germline V gives CDR1 SGHDT, CDR2 YYEEEE. The CDR3 consists of 14 residues. The ends were cut back, 4 bases at V and 2 bases at J, with 10 bases in the middle. The CDR3 DNA sequence: TGTGCCAGCAGCCAGATCGGGGGCAATCAGCCCCAGCATTTT. It codes for CASSQIGGNQPQHF.

This chain connects TRBV29-1 to TRBJ1-1; the D gene is possibly TRBD1 (6 bases). Trimming took off 2 bases at V and 13 bases at J, with 11 bases between the two ends. Germline V CDR1 and CDR2: SQVTM, ANQGSEA. This CDR3 region has 10 residues. For the CDR3, the DNA is TGCAGCGTTGAAAGAAGAGGGGGTTTCTTT. Its protein product is CSVERRGGFF.

This clone showed up just a few times. This CDR3 reads CASSFRQGWSYEQYF. In DNA form, the CDR3 reads TGCGCCAGCAGCTTCCGACAGGGCTGGTCTTACGAGCAGTACTTC. The rearrangement joins TRBV5-1 to TRBJ2-7; 7 bases agree with TRBD1. CDR1 and CDR2 from the germline V gene are SGHRS and YFSETQ. The trim removed 2 bases at V and 4 bases at J, leaving 9 bases unmatched. The CDR3 runs 15 residues.

This clone came up a few times. The chain is built from TRBV29-1 and TRBJ2-3; 7 bases line up with TRBD1. The CDR3 consists of 12 residues. The ends lost 5 bases at V and 4 bases at J; junction bases unmatched: 3. Germline V gives CDR1 SQVTM, CDR2 ANQGSEA. For the CDR3, the DNA is TGCAGCGTTCTTGGACAGGCAGATACGCAGTATTTT. The encoded protein is CSVLGQADTQYF.

This chain connects TRBV5-1 to TRBJ2-5; TRBD2 agrees at 8 bases. The germline V gene encodes CDR1 SGHRS and CDR2 YFSETQ. The J segment lost 5 bases and the V segment lost 2 bases, leaving 14 bases of the junction unmatched. The CDR3 length is 17 residues. The CDR3 is CASSFSFGAGGRETQYF. The CDR3 nucleotides are TGCGCCAGCAGCTTTTCCTTCGGGGCGGGAGGCCGGGAGACCCAGTACTTC. The full variable domain, its missing parts supplied by reference TRBV5-1 and TRBJ2-5, is KAGVTQTPRYLIKTRGQQVTLSCSPISGHRSVSWYQQTPGQGLQFLFEYFSETQRNKGNFPGRFSGRQFSNSRSEMNVSTLELGDSALYLCASSFSFGAGGRETQYFGPGTRLLVL.

J is TRBJ1-1 and V is TRBV30; no definite D call. This CDR3 has 13 residues. Per germline, CDR1 GTSNPN and CDR2 SVGIG (reference sequence). V was trimmed by 0 bases and J by 4 bases, leaving 9 bases between them. CDR3 in DNA: TGTGCCTGGAGTGTGGAGTCGCTCACTGAAGCTTTCTTT. This codes for CAWSVESLTEAFF.

The sample holds many counts of this clone. The chain is built from TRBV29-1 and TRBJ2-1; no definite D call. Germline CDR1 and CDR2: SQVTM and ANQGSEA. The CDR3 is made up of 14 amino acids. The V gene lost 7 bases and the J gene lost 2 bases, with 15 bases spanning the gap. The CDR3 loop is CSGAVALAYNEQFF. CDR3 DNA sequence: TGCAGCGGCGCCGTAGCCTTGGCCTACAATGAGCAGTTCTTC.

V gene TRBV5-5 combines with J gene TRBJ1-1; D gene unclear. The germline V gene has CDR1 SGHKS and CDR2 YYEKEE (reference sequence). Trimming removed 4 bases from V and 2 bases from J, with 12 bases in between. CDR3 length: 14 residues. The CDR3 sequence is CASSRDRHNTEAFF. CDR3 in DNA: TGTGCCAGCAGCCGAGACCGACACAACACTGAAGCTTTCTTT.

The chain joins TRBV15 to TRBJ1-5, with no clear D. The CDR3 loop spans 14 amino acids. V lost 3 bases to trimming and J lost 2 bases, with 8 bases between them. Germline V gives CDR1 LNHNV, CDR2 YYDKDF (reference sequence). CDR3 amino acids: CATSSQLGNQPQHF. DNA for the CDR3: TGTGCCACCAGCAGTCAACTTGGCAATCAGCCCCAGCATTTT.

The chain links TRBV6-1 to TRBJ1-2, with a possible D match to TRBD1 (6 bases). V was trimmed by 1 base and J by 0 bases, leaving 18 bases between them. CDR3 length equals 18 residues. CDR1 is MNHNS and CDR2 is SASEGT in the germline V gene. The CDR3 nucleotides are TGTGCCAGCAGTGAAGTTCCCCAGACAGGAGCCGCTAACTATGGCTACACCTTC. It codes for CASSEVPQTGAANYGYTF.

In this sample, this clone turned up a few times. The chain joins TRBV6-1 to TRBJ1-1; TRBD1 matches at 7 bases. J lost 4 bases, V lost 2 bases, and 7 bases had no gene match. The V gene's germline CDR1 is MNHNS and CDR2 SASEGT. The CDR3 consists of 15 residues. The CDR3 region is CASSEMPGGSTEAFF. The DNA of the CDR3 is TGTGCCAGCAGTGAAATGCCAGGGGGAAGCACTGAAGCTTTCTTT.

The gene calls are TRBV6-1 and TRBJ2-3; TRBD2 is a possible D gene (6 bases). The germline CDR1 and CDR2 sequences are MNHNS and SASEGT. With 7 bases removed from V and 1 base from J, the gap between germline ends came to 15 bases. The CDR3 loop spans 15 amino acids. The CDR3 DNA reads TGTGCCAGCAAGCGGGCCCAAGCGGGCACAGATACGCAGTATTTT. The encoded protein is CASKRAQAGTDTQYF.

The chain carries TRBV19 and TRBJ1-5, with D tentatively TRBD1 (5 bases). V lost 8 bases and J lost 4, with 15 bases in between. Germline V gene data show CDR1 as LNHDA and CDR2 as SQIVND (reference sequence). The CDR3 is 14 amino acids. CDR3 nucleotide sequence: TGTGCCAGTCGCTCAGGGCAGTTTAATCAGCCCCAGCATTTT. It translates to CASRSGQFNQPQHF.

The chain links TRBV6-5 to TRBJ2-1; 13 positions agree with TRBD2. Germline loops: CDR1 MNHEY, CDR2 SVGAGI. The J segment lost 9 bases and the V segment lost 7 bases, leaving 6 bases of the junction unmatched. This CDR3 is 14 amino acids long. The CDR3: CASITSGGAGEQFF. The CDR3 DNA reads TGTGCCAGCATTACTAGCGGGGGGGCCGGTGAGCAGTTCTTC.

This clone was counted only a few times. The chain joins TRBV2 to TRBJ2-1; 7 positions agree with TRBD1. CDR3 size: 13 residues. V trimming: 2 bases; J trimming: 6 bases; junction bases outside the gene matches: 1. Germline assignment: CDR1 SNHLY and CDR2 FYNNEI. The CDR3 DNA reads TGTGCCAGCAGTGAAACAGGGGCCAATGAGCAGTTCTTC. As protein: CASSETGANEQFF. The whole variable domain, filled in from reference TRBV2 and TRBJ2-1, reads EPEVTQTPSHQVTQMGQEVILRCVPISNHLYFYWYRQILGQKVEFLVSFYNNEISEKSEIFDDQFSVERPDGSNFTLKIRSTKLEDSAMYFCASSETGANEQFFGPGTRLTVL.

V gene TRBV11-1 combines with J gene TRBJ2-7; TRBD1 aligns across 8 bases. With 5 bases clipped from V and 4 bases from J, the junction kept 10 bases outside the gene matches. Germline values: CDR1 SGHAT, CDR2 FQDESV (reference sequence). The CDR3 totals 15 residues. As DNA, the CDR3 is TGTGCCAGCAGCGAGTTTGGGACAGGCGTTTACGAGCAGTACTTC. It specifies CASSEFGTGVYEQYF. Combining the CDR3 with reference TRBV11-1 and TRBJ2-7 gives the whole variable domain EAEVAQSPRYKITEKSQAVAFWCDPISGHATLYWYRQILGQGPELLVQFQDESVVDDSQLPKDRFSAERLKGVDSTLKIQPAELGDSAMYLCASSEFGTGVYEQYFGPGTRLTVT.

This clone was observed a few times. V is TRBV7-3 and J is TRBJ2-6; 7 nucleotides match TRBD2. J gave up 2 bases and V 1 base, and 8 bases lay outside the gene matches. Germline V gives CDR1 SGHTA, CDR2 FQGTGA. The CDR3 has 18 amino acids. CDR3 in DNA: TGTGCCAGCAGCTTAAGGGGGGGACGAGGAGCTGGGGCCAACGTCCTGACTTTC. Translated: CASSLRGGRGAGANVLTF.

The gene calls are TRBV29-1 and TRBJ1-1; 10 nucleotides align to TRBD1. CDR1 is SQVTM, CDR2 ANQGSEA, per germline. Trimming removed 4 bases from V and 4 bases from J; junction bases left unmatched: 12. This CDR3 contains 16 residues. CDR3 protein: CSVASFGGQGITEAFF. In nucleotides, the CDR3 is TGCAGCGTTGCGTCTTTTGGGGGACAGGGGATCACTGAAGCTTTCTTT.

V is TRBV19 and J is TRBJ2-3; perhaps TRBD1 as D (5 bases). V was shortened by 3 bases and J by 2 bases, with 9 bases between the two germline ends. Germline CDR1 reads LNHDA; CDR2 reads SQIVND (reference sequence). The CDR3 contains 14 residues. Here the CDR3 DNA reads TGTGCCAGTAGTATGGGGCGTAACACAGATACGCAGTATTTT. Its translation: CASSMGRNTDTQYF.

This clone turned up a few times. The V gene is TRBV14, the J gene TRBJ2-3; D call uncertain. The germline CDR1 and CDR2 sequences are SGHDN and FVKESK. The germline V and J ends were trimmed by 0 bases and 0 bases, with 7 bases remaining between them. The CDR3 has 15 amino acids. CDR3 coding DNA: TGTGCCAGCAGCCAAGATCACAGAAGCACAGATACGCAGTATTTT. It translates to CASSQDHRSTDTQYF.

CDR3 sequence (DNA): TGCGCCAGCAGCCAAGAGGGAGCGGGCACTGAAGCTTTCTTT. As protein: CASSQEGAGTEAFF. This chain links TRBV4-1 with TRBJ1-1, with D unclear. The CDR3 spans 14 residues. Trimming took 0 bases from V and 4 from J, leaving 9 bases between them. Germline CDR1 is MGHRA and CDR2 is YSYEKL.